These 13 T cell receptor beta chains share one sample of origin, sequenced in a study of T cell responses to AZD1222 COVID-19 vaccine. Libraries were prepared by immunoSEQ multiplex PCR; TCRdb keeps only in-frame clonotypes and omits some of them. The table lists just under 85,000 clones, roughly nine tenths of them singletons. The input for sequencing was peripheral blood, taken on day 0 of AZD1222 vaccination. These receptors came from an adult in good health.

V usage is TRBV7-9 and J usage is TRBJ2-7; the match to TRBD2 covers 14 bases. Germline loops: CDR1 SEHNR, CDR2 FQNEAQ (reference sequence). The CDR3 is 16 residues long. V gave up 4 bases and J gave up 3 bases; unmatched junction bases: 5. The chain's CDR3 is CASSSGLAGVRYEQYF. The CDR3 coding sequence is TGTGCCAGCAGCTCGGGACTAGCGGGAGTTCGCTACGAGCAGTACTTC.

CDR3: CASSTGPGDYEQYF. As DNA, the CDR3 is TGCGCCAGCAGCACGGGACCGGGCGACTACGAGCAGTACTTC. The J gene is TRBJ2-7, the V gene TRBV5-1; either TRBD1 or TRBD2 may fit D (5 bases each). The CDR3 contains 14 residues. Trimming cost V 4 bases and J 3 bases, with 14 bases left between them. Germline V CDR1 and CDR2: SGHRS, YFSETQ.

The chain has TRBV18 and TRBJ2-5; 7 bases agree with TRBD1. The CDR3 loop spans 15 amino acids. Germline-derived CDR1 and CDR2 are KGHSH and LQKENI. V dropped 3 bases and J dropped 3; count of bases not matched to a gene: 7. CDR3 DNA sequence: TGTGCCAGCTCACCTCGGAAGGGGGCCGAAGAGACCCAGTACTTC. As protein: CASSPRKGAEETQYF.

This chain uses TRBV20-1 with TRBJ2-4; perhaps TRBD2 as D (5 bases). The germline V gene has CDR1 DFQATT and CDR2 SNEGSKA (reference sequence). V lost 3 bases, J lost 0 bases, and 6 bases lay in between. The CDR3 spans 13 residues. The CDR3, as DNA: TGCAGTGCTAGTGGACTAGCCAAAAACATTCAGTACTTC. This translates into CSASGLAKNIQYF.

This sequence joins TRBV30 and TRBJ1-1; 7 nucleotides agree with TRBD1. Looked up from germline, CDR1 is GTSNPN and CDR2 is SVGIG (reference sequence). The V and J ends lost 0 bases and 0 bases, in that order; junction bases with no gene match: 7. The CDR3 length is 16 residues. Written as DNA, the CDR3 is TGTGCCTGGAGTGTACAGGGGACGCTAATGAACACTGAAGCTTTCTTT. It is translated as CAWSVQGTLMNTEAFF. The complete variable domain, with remaining parts taken from reference TRBV30 and TRBJ1-1, reads SQTIHQWPATLVQPVGSPLSLECTVEGTSNPNLYWYRQAAGRGLQLLFYSVGIGQISSEVPQNLSASRPQDRQFILSSKKLLLSDSGFYLCAWSVQGTLMNTEAFFGQGTRLTVV.

This chain joins TRBV4-3 and TRBJ1-4, with D tentatively TRBD1 (5 bases). CDR1 and CDR2 (germline): LGHNA, YSLEER. The CDR3 has 14 amino acids. Trimming stripped 6 bases from V and 5 bases from J, with 13 bases between. CDR3 amino acids: CASSSGWKNEKLFF. The CDR3, as DNA: TGCGCCAGCAGTTCAGGGTGGAAAAATGAAAAACTGTTTTTT.

V is TRBV4-2 and J is TRBJ1-5; D is uncertain. From germline, CDR1 is LGHNA and CDR2 YNFKEQ. Trimming removed 0 bases at V and 7 bases at J, with 13 bases between. This CDR3 region has 15 residues. As DNA, the CDR3 is TGTGCCAGCAGCCAAGATTTGCAGGTACGCCAGCCCCAGCATTTT. Translation: CASSQDLQVRQPQHF.

A single count supports this clone. V is TRBV9 and J is TRBJ1-1, with 11 bases matching TRBD1. Germline V lookup: CDR1 SGDLS, CDR2 YYNGEE. V lost 0 bases and J lost 5; bases outside the gene matches: 6. The CDR3 runs 16 residues. CDR3 protein: CASSVGAGTGGTEAFF. The DNA of the CDR3 is TGTGCCAGCAGCGTAGGAGCCGGGACAGGGGGTACTGAAGCTTTCTTT.

This chain connects TRBV7-3 to TRBJ2-7; 12 nucleotides align to TRBD1. The V segment lost 5 bases and the J segment 4 bases; nucleotides outside the gene matches: 9. Germline V gene data show CDR1 as SGHTA and CDR2 as FQGTGA. The CDR3 loop spans 16 amino acids. In nucleotides, the CDR3 is TGTGCCAGCAGCCTCTCCGGGACAGGGGGCGCGTACGAGCAGTACTTC. Protein: CASSLSGTGGAYEQYF.

The table lists this clone with a count of one. The chain combines TRBV7-8 with TRBJ1-5; D unclear. Germline CDR1 SGHVS, CDR2 FQNEAQ. The V gene lost 1 base and the J gene lost 7 bases, with 8 bases spanning the gap. The CDR3 loop spans 13 amino acids. Written as DNA, the CDR3 is TGTGCCAGCAGCTTAGTGTCGGGGCAGCCCCAGCATTTT. It is translated as CASSLVSGQPQHF. Looking up the rest from reference TRBV7-8 and TRBJ1-5 gives the full variable domain: GAGVSQSPRYKVAKRGQDVALRCDPISGHVSLFWYQQALGQGPEFLTYFQNEAQLDKSGLPSDRFFAERPEGSVSTLKIQRTQQEDSAVYLCASSLVSGQPQHFGDGTRLSIL.

The rearrangement joins TRBV7-2 to TRBJ1-2; no clear D. Germline V lookup: CDR1 SGHTA, CDR2 FQGNSA. V was cut by 4 bases and J by 2 bases, with 11 bases left in between. This CDR3 has 14 amino acids. CDR3 bases: TGTGCCAGCAGCTCTGACACCGGCAACTATGGCTACACCTTC. This encodes CASSSDTGNYGYTF.

The sample holds one count of this clone. The CDR3 nucleotides are TGTGCCAGCAGCATACGGATGGTTGGAGAGACCCAGTACTTC. Its translation: CASSIRMVGETQYF. V and J are TRBV3-1 (or the pseudogene TRBV3-2) and TRBJ2-5; the D is unclear. CDR3 size: 14 residues. Between the trimmed V and J ends, which lost 5 bases and 4 bases, there was a span of 14 bases. CDR1 is LGHDT and CDR2 is YNNKEL in the germline V gene (reference sequence).

This sequence joins TRBV5-4 and TRBJ1-2; D unresolved. This CDR3 region has 14 residues. From germline, CDR1 is SGHNT and CDR2 YYREEE (reference sequence). V gave up 0 bases and J gave up 3 bases, with 9 bases separating them. The CDR3, as DNA: TGTGCCAGCAGCTTGGTCCCCACCGACTATGGCTACACCTTC. Translating it yields CASSLVPTDYGYTF.